Presented here are 13 T cell receptor beta chains from one specimen sequenced in a study of memory CD4+ T cells and cytomegalovirus serostatus. The sort gate was single viable CD3+CD4+CD8-CD45RO+ cells for memory CD4+ T cells. Libraries were prepared by immunoSEQ multiplex PCR; TCRdb keeps only in-frame clonotypes and omits some of them. The sample lists about 50,000 clones; about 78% were seen once. What was sequenced was memory CD4+ T cells from blood. The receptors here all came from an adult in good health and CMV-seronegative.

The J gene is TRBJ2-3, the V gene TRBV5-1; D uncertain. The CDR3 length is 12 residues. V was pared by 4 bases and J by 6 bases, with 9 bases between. Looked up from germline, CDR1 is SGHRS and CDR2 is YFSETQ. Written as DNA, the CDR3 is TGCGCCAGCAGCCTCGGTAGGGATACGCAGTATTTT. This encodes CASSLGRDTQYF.

V and J are TRBV5-4 and TRBJ2-7, with 7 bases fitting TRBD1. Germline CDR1 reads SGHNT; CDR2 reads YYREEE (reference sequence). The CDR3 length is 14 residues. The V and J ends lost 2 bases and 4 bases, in that order; junction bases with no gene match: 6. The CDR3 reads CASSFSDRVYEQYF. The CDR3 DNA reads TGTGCCAGCAGCTTTTCCGACAGGGTATACGAGCAGTACTTC.

V usage is TRBV2 and J usage is TRBJ2-2; D is unresolved. The V gene lost 0 bases and the J gene lost 5 bases, with 7 bases spanning the gap. CDR1 is SNHLY and CDR2 is FYNNEI in the germline V gene. This CDR3 has 14 amino acids. CDR3 sequence: CASSEARSTGELFF. In DNA form, the CDR3 reads TGTGCCAGCAGTGAAGCCCGGAGTACCGGGGAGCTGTTTTTT.

This clone occurred a few times. V is TRBV5-1 and J is TRBJ1-1, with TRBD1 matching 9 bases. The trim removed 4 bases at V and 5 bases at J, leaving 15 bases unmatched. CDR1 and CDR2 from the germline V gene are SGHRS and YFSETQ. This CDR3 is built from 17 residues. In DNA, the CDR3 is TGCGCCAGCAGCGCCGCTACATACAGGGGGCGCAGGACTGAAGCTTTCTTT. Its protein is CASSAATYRGRRTEAFF. The whole variable domain, remainder taken from reference TRBV5-1 and TRBJ1-1, is KAGVTQTPRYLIKTRGQQVTLSCSPISGHRSVSWYQQTPGQGLQFLFEYFSETQRNKGNFPGRFSGRQFSNSRSEMNVSTLELGDSALYLCASSAATYRGRRTEAFFGQGTRLTVV.

This chain joins TRBV5-1 and TRBJ2-1; 8 nucleotides line up with TRBD2. Germline loops: CDR1 SGHRS, CDR2 YFSETQ. The length of the CDR3 is 13 residues. With 6 bases clipped from V and 7 bases from J, the junction kept 6 bases outside the gene matches. The CDR3 DNA reads as TGCGCCAGCACCGGACTAGCTCGAAATGAGCAGTTCTTC. This encodes CASTGLARNEQFF.

The CDR3 bases are TGTGCCAGCAGTCGGATGGACAGTCTGAACACTGAAGCTTTCTTT. This codes for CASSRMDSLNTEAFF. V is TRBV6-6 and J is TRBJ1-1; the D gene is possibly TRBD1 (6 bases). The V gene's germline CDR1 is MNHNY and CDR2 SVGAGI (reference sequence). The CDR3 covers 15 residues. V was trimmed by 5 bases and J by 0 bases, leaving 13 bases between them.

The rearrangement joins TRBV14 to TRBJ2-5; D is ambiguous. CDR3 length: 8 residues. Germline V CDR1 and CDR2: SGHDN, FVKESK. V lost 6 bases and J lost 7, with 0 bases in between. CDR3 DNA sequence: TGTGCCAGCAGGACCCAGTACTTC. Amino acid sequence: CASRTQYF.

The chain links TRBV11-2 to TRBJ2-7; D is perhaps TRBD2 (5 bases). The CDR3 consists of 13 residues. CDR1 SGHAT and CDR2 FQNNGV come from the germline V gene. Deletions cut 5 bases from V and 1 base from J, with 9 bases between. CDR3 protein: CASSASGSYEQYF. In DNA form, the CDR3 reads TGTGCCAGCAGCGCCAGCGGATCCTACGAGCAGTACTTC.

This chain uses TRBV7-9 with TRBJ2-1; 7 positions agree with TRBD2. The CDR3 length is 14 residues. V was clipped by 5 bases and J by 8 bases; unmatched bases: 9. CDR1 and CDR2 from the germline V gene are SEHNR and FQNEAQ (reference sequence). CDR3 in amino acids: CASSPQVAGDEQFF. The CDR3 nucleotides read TGTGCCAGCAGCCCCCAGGTTGCGGGAGATGAGCAGTTCTTC.

The genes are TRBV9 and TRBJ2-3; 8 bases are shared with TRBD2. Germline-derived CDR1 and CDR2 are SGDLS and YYNGEE. The CDR3 is 16 residues long. V dropped 0 bases and J dropped 2; count of bases not matched to a gene: 5. The CDR3 loop reads CASSVAFGRDTDTQYF. The CDR3 nucleotides are TGTGCCAGCAGCGTAGCCTTCGGGAGGGACACAGATACGCAGTATTTT.

This rearrangement joins TRBV14 to TRBJ2-6; 11 bases are a match to TRBD2. After removal of 4 bases from V and 0 bases from J, the junction contained 17 bases not matched to a gene. CDR3 length: 22 amino acids. Germline loops: CDR1 SGHDN, CDR2 FVKESK. The DNA of the CDR3 is TGTGCCAGCAGCCTTTACAGGGGGCTAGCGGGAGGAAAATCCTCTGGGGCCAACGTCCTGACTTTC. It is translated as CASSLYRGLAGGKSSGANVLTF.

This sequence joins TRBV27 and TRBJ1-5; 7 bases fit TRBD1. With 4 bases clipped from V and 5 bases from J, the junction kept 11 bases outside the gene matches. CDR3 length: 16 amino acids. Germline-derived CDR1 and CDR2 are MNHEY and SMNVEV (reference sequence). The CDR3 coding sequence is TGTGCCAGCAGTTCCCGGACAGGTAGATGGGATCAGCCCCAGCATTTT. Its protein product is CASSSRTGRWDQPQHF.

This clone has only one observation. The rearrangement joins TRBV5-4 to TRBJ1-1; D is perhaps TRBD1 (6 bases). The CDR3 runs to 15 residues. The germline V gene has CDR1 SGHNT and CDR2 YYREEE (reference sequence). Trimming took 3 bases from V and 1 from J, leaving 13 bases between them. The CDR3 nucleotides read TGTGCCAGCAGCTCCGGACAGCCCAAGAACACTGAAGCTTTCTTT. This sequence encodes CASSSGQPKNTEAFF.